This is a list of T cell receptor beta chains from one sample in a study of T cells in Graves' hyperthyroidism and ophthalmopathy. Each CDR3 protein gets one entry after TCRdb re-called the multiplex PCR reads with MiXCR. The sample lists more than 500,000 distinct CDR3 sequences, about 45% occurring once. Material: peripheral blood or thyroid tissue (not recorded which). These receptors originate from an adult woman with Graves' disease, either hyperthyroidism or ophthalmopathy (not recorded which). Both conserved end residues are trimmed from each CDR3. The order of the fields is CDR3 protein, V gene, J gene.

CDR3 protein: ASSLISPSQYDTEAF; V gene: TRBV27; J gene: TRBJ1-1
CDR3 protein: ASRDRQDTQY; V gene: TRBV10-1; J gene: TRBJ2-3
CDR3 protein: ASGPGGPEAF; V gene: TRBV12-5; J gene: TRBJ1-1
CDR3 protein: SASRQGGGNQPQH; V gene: TRBV20-1; J gene: TRBJ1-5
CDR3 protein: ATSRDPGLAGGYNEQF; V gene: TRBV15; J gene: TRBJ2-1
CDR3 protein: ASSYGGSDQPQH; V gene: TRBV12-3/TRBV12-4; J gene: TRBJ1-5
CDR3 protein: ASSETGVGTHGYT; V gene: TRBV25-1; J gene: TRBJ1-2
CDR3 protein: ASSSPGQDRTNYGYT; V gene: TRBV11-2; J gene: TRBJ1-2
CDR3 protein: ASSPKPGQVRRTEAF; V gene: TRBV14; J gene: TRBJ1-1
CDR3 protein: ASSLIQGNSPLH; V gene: TRBV7-6; J gene: TRBJ1-6
CDR3 protein: ASSHPTGGAYGYT; V gene: TRBV4-1; J gene: TRBJ1-2
CDR3 protein: SARVPPSDRNNQPQH; V gene: TRBV20-1; J gene: TRBJ1-5
CDR3 protein: ATSTEGNTGELF; V gene: TRBV15; J gene: TRBJ2-2
CDR3 protein: ASSQDGGRGAGELF; V gene: TRBV4-2; J gene: TRBJ2-2
CDR3 protein: SVWDFTALNTEAF; V gene: TRBV29-1; J gene: TRBJ1-1
CDR3 protein: ASRTATTNEKLF; V gene: TRBV6-5; J gene: TRBJ1-4
CDR3 protein: ASNRGGYGYT; V gene: TRBV28; J gene: TRBJ1-2
CDR3 protein: AISGGQPQH; V gene: TRBV10-3; J gene: TRBJ1-5
CDR3 protein: ASGAGGSQYEQY; V gene: TRBV28; J gene: TRBJ2-7
CDR3 protein: ASTVSQPPAGEQY; V gene: TRBV11-1; J gene: TRBJ2-7
CDR3 protein: ATSPGGLSNYGYT; V gene: TRBV24-1; J gene: TRBJ1-2
CDR3 protein: ASSQGTGQGTYEQY; V gene: TRBV4-3; J gene: TRBJ2-7
CDR3 protein: ASSIGEGWRPWETQY; V gene: TRBV19; J gene: TRBJ2-5
CDR3 protein: ATMGTGGGPQH; V gene: TRBV24-1; J gene: TRBJ1-5
CDR3 protein: ASSGRPGAGNTIY; V gene: TRBV25-1; J gene: TRBJ1-3
CDR3 protein: ASGSCETQY; V gene: TRBV7-2; J gene: TRBJ2-5
CDR3 protein: ASSGTGVDGYT; V gene: TRBV9; J gene: TRBJ1-2
CDR3 protein: ASSSDFWETQH; V gene: TRBV7-2; J gene: TRBJ1-5
CDR3 protein: ASSYSQGGYT; V gene: TRBV6-5; J gene: TRBJ1-2
CDR3 protein: ASSQESGKLF; V gene: TRBV11-2; J gene: TRBJ1-4
CDR3 protein: AWSGFRRQTEAF; V gene: TRBV30; J gene: TRBJ1-1
CDR3 protein: ASRGGQGGTEAF; V gene: TRBV7-2; J gene: TRBJ1-1
CDR3 protein: ASSYRTSGYEQY; V gene: TRBV2; J gene: TRBJ2-7
CDR3 protein: ASSGHPGGWTLH; V gene: TRBV2; J gene: TRBJ1-6
CDR3 protein: ASSRGQGWETQY; V gene: TRBV6-5; J gene: TRBJ2-5
CDR3 protein: ATSDAGRAGANVLT; V gene: TRBV24-1; J gene: TRBJ2-6